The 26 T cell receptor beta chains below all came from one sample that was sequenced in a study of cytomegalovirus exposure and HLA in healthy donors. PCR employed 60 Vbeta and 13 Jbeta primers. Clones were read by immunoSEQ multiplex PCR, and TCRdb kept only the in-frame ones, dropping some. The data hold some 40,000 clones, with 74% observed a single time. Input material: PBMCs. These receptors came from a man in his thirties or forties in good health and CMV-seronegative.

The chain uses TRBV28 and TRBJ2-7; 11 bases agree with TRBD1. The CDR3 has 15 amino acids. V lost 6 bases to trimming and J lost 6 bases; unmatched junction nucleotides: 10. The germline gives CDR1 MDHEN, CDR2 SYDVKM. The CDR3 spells CASRSTGTGGGEQYF. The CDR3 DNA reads TGTGCCAGCAGGTCAACCGGGACAGGGGGGGGCGAGCAGTACTTC.

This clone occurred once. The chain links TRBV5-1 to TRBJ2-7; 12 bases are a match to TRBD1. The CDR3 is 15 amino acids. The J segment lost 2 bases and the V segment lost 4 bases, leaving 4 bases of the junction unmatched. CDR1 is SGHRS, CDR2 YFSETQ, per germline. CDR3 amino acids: CASSLGTGGAYEQYF. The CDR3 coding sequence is TGCGCCAGCAGCCTTGGGACAGGGGGCGCCTACGAGCAGTACTTC. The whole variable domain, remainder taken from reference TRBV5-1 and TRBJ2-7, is KAGVTQTPRYLIKTRGQQVTLSCSPISGHRSVSWYQQTPGQGLQFLFEYFSETQRNKGNFPGRFSGRQFSNSRSEMNVSTLELGDSALYLCASSLGTGGAYEQYFGPGTRLTVT.

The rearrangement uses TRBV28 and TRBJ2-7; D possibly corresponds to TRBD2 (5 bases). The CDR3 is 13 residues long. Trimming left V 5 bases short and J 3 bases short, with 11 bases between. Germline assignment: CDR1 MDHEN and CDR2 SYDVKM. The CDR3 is CASSPKRDYEQYF. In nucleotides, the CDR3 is TGTGCCAGCAGTCCGAAACGGGACTACGAGCAGTACTTC.

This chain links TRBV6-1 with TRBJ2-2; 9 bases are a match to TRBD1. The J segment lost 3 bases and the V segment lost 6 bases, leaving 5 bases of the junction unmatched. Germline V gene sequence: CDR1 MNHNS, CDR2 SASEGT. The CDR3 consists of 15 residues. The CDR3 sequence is CASRRRQGDTGELFF. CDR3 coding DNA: TGTGCCAGCAGACGCAGACAGGGGGACACCGGGGAGCTGTTTTTT.

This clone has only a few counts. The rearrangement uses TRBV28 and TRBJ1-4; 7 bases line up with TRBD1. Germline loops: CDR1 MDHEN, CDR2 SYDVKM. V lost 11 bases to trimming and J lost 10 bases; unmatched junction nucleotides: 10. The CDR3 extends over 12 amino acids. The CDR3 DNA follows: TGTGCCGTCGCAACCCAGGGGGTAAAACTGTTTTTT. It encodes CAVATQGVKLFF.

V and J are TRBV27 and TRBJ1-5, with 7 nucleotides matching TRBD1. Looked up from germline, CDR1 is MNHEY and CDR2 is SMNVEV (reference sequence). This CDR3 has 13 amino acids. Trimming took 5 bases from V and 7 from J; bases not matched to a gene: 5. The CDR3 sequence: CASSPTGPQPQHF. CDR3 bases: TGTGCCAGCAGTCCGACAGGGCCCCAGCCCCAGCATTTT.

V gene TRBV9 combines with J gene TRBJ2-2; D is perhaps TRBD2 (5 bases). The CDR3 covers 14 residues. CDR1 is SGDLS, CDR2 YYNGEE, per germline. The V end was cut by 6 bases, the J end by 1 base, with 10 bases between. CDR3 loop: CASTEAGNTGELFF. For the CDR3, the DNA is TGTGCCAGCACCGAGGCGGGGAACACCGGGGAGCTGTTTTTT.

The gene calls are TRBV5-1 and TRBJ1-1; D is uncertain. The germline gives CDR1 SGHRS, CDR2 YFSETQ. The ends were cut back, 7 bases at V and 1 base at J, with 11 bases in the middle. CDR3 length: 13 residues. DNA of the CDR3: TGCGCCAGCTACGAAAGCCAGAACACTGAAGCTTTCTTT. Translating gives CASYESQNTEAFF.

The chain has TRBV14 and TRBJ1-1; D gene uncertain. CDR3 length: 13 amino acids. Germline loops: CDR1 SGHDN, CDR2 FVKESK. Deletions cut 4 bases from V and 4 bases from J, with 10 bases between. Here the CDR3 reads CASSPAGSTEAFF. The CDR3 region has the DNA TGTGCCAGCAGCCCGGCTGGGAGCACTGAAGCTTTCTTT.

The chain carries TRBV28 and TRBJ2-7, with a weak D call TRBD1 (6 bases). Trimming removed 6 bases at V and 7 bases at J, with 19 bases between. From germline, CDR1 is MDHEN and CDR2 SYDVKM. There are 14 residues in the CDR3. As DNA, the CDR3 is TGTGCCAGCAGCTCAGCCCGGGGCAGGGGAGAGCAGTACTTC. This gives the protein CASSSARGRGEQYF.

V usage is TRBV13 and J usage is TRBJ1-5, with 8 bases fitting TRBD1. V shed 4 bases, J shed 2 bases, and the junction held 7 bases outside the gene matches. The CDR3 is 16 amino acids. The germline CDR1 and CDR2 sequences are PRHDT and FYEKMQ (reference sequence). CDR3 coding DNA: TGTGCCAGCAGCTCCCGACAGGGGAGAGGCAATCAGCCCCAGCATTTT. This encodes CASSSRQGRGNQPQHF.

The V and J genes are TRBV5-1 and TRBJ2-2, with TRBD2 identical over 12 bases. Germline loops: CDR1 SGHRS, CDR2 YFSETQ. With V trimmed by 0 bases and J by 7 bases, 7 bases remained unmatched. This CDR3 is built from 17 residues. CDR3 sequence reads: CASSLDLAGGPNGELFF. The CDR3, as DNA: TGCGCCAGCAGCTTGGACCTAGCGGGAGGGCCAAACGGGGAGCTGTTTTTT. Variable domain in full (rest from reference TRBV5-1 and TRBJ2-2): KAGVTQTPRYLIKTRGQQVTLSCSPISGHRSVSWYQQTPGQGLQFLFEYFSETQRNKGNFPGRFSGRQFSNSRSEMNVSTLELGDSALYLCASSLDLAGGPNGELFFGEGSRLTVL.

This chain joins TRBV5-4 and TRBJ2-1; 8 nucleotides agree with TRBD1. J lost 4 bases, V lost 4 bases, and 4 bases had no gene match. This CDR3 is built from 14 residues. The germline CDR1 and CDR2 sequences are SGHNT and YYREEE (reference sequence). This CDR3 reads CASSTGDRYNEQFF. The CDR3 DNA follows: TGTGCCAGCAGCACTGGGGACAGGTACAATGAGCAGTTCTTC. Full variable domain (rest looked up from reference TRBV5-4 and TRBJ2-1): ETGVTQSPTHLIKTRGQQVTLRCSSQSGHNTVSWYQQALGQGPQFIFQYYREEENGRGNFPPRFSGLQFPNYSSELNVNALELDDSALYLCASSTGDRYNEQFFGPGTRLTVL.

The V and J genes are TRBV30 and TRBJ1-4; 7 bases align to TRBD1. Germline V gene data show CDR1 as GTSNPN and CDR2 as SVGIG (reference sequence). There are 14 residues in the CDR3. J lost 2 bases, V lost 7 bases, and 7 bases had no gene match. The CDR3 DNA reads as TGTGCCTTAAACAGGGGTGGGACTAATGAAAAACTGTTTTTT. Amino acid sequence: CALNRGGTNEKLFF. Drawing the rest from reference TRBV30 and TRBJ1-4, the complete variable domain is SQTIHQWPATLVQPVGSPLSLECTVEGTSNPNLYWYRQAAGRGLQLLFYSVGIGQISSEVPQNLSASRPQDRQFILSSKKLLLSDSGFYLCALNRGGTNEKLFFGSGTQLSVL.

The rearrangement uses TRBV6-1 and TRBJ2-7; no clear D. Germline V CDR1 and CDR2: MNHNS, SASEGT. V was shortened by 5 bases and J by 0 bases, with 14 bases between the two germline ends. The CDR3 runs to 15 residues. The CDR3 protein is CASSPRVRNSYEQYF. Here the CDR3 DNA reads TGTGCCAGCAGTCCGCGCGTCAGGAACTCCTACGAGCAGTACTTC.

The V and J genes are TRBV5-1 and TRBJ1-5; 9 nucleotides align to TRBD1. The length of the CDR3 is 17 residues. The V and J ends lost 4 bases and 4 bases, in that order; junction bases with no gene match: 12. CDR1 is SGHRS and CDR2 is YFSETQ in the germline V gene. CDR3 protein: CASSLIPGQGPNQPQHF. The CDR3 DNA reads TGCGCCAGCAGCCTGATACCTGGACAGGGGCCGAATCAGCCCCAGCATTTT.

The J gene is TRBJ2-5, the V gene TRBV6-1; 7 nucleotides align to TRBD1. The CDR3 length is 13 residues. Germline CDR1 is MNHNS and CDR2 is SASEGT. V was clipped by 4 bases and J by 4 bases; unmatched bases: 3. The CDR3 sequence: CASSGNRGETQYF. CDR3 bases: TGTGCCAGCAGTGGTAACAGGGGAGAGACCCAGTACTTC.

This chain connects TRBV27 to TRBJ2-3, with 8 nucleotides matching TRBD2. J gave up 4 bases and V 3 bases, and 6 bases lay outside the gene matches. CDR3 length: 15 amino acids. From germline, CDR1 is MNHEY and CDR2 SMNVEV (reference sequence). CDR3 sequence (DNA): TGTGCCAGCAGTTTCGACACGGGGGGGGCAGATACGCAGTATTTT. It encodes CASSFDTGGADTQYF.

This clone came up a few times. The CDR3 nucleotides are TGTGCCAGCACAAACAGGGGATTCCCTGAAGCTTTCTTT. Translated, it gives CASTNRGFPEAFF. V is TRBV28 and J is TRBJ1-1; 7 bases align to TRBD1. Germline V lookup: CDR1 MDHEN, CDR2 SYDVKM. This CDR3 is built from 13 residues. The junction had 8 bases not matched to a gene; V was cut back by 7 bases and J by 6 bases.

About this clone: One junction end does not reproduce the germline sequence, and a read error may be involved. CDR3 amino acids: CASSLGAQDYGYPF. In DNA, the CDR3 is TGCGCCAGCAGCTTGGGAGCTCAGGACTATGGCTACCCCTTC. The chain links TRBV5-1 to TRBJ1-2, with unresolved D. Germline CDR1 SGHRS, CDR2 YFSETQ. The CDR3 consists of 14 residues.

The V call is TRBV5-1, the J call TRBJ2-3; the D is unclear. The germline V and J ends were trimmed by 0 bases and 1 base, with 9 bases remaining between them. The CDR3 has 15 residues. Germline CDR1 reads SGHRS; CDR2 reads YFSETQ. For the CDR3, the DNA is TGCGCCAGCAGCTTGGCCTCGTTTGGCACAGATACGCAGTATTTT. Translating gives CASSLASFGTDTQYF.

CDR3 protein: CASSSGAGTYDTQYF. The DNA of the CDR3 is TGTGCCAGCAGTTCCGGCGCAGGAACCTACGATACGCAGTATTTT. This chain connects TRBV6-4 to TRBJ2-3, with unresolved D. The CDR3 runs to 15 residues. The germline V gene encodes CDR1 MRHNA and CDR2 SNTAGT. With 5 bases removed from V and 6 bases from J, the gap between germline ends came to 18 bases.

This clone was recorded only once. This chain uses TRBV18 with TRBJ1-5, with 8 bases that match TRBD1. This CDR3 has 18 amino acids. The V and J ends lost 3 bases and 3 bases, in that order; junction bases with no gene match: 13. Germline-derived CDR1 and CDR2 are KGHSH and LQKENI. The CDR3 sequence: CASSPTTGGSLYNQPQHF. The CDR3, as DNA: TGTGCCAGCTCACCCACAACAGGGGGAAGTTTATACAATCAGCCCCAGCATTTT.

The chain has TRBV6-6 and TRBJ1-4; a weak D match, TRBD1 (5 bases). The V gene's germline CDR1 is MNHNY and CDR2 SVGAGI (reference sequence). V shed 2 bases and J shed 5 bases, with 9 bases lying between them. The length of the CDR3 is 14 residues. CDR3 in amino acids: CASSYGQGNEKLFF. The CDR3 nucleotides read TGTGCCAGCAGTTACGGCCAGGGCAATGAAAAACTGTTTTTT.

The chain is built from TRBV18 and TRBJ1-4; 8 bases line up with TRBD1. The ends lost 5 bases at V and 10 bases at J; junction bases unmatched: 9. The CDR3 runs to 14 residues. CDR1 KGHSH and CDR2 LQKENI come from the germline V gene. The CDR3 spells CASSSTGVDGKLFF. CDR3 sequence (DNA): TGTGCCAGCTCATCGACAGGGGTGGATGGAAAACTGTTTTTT.

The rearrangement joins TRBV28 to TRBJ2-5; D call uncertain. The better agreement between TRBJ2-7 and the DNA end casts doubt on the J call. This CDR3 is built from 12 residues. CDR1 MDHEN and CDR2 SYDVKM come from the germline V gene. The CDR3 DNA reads TGTGCCAGCAGCAGCGTCCGCTACGAGCAGTACTTC. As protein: CASSSVRYEQYF.